This is a list of T cell receptor beta chains from one sample in a study of blood T cell repertoires in COVID-19. Assay used: immunoSEQ multiplex PCR; TCRdb lists only in-frame clones, some missing. The table includes some 260,000 clones, around 90% detected once. The sequenced sample was peripheral blood. The receptors originated from a woman in her 30s with acute or convalescent COVID-19. The CDR3 runs from the conserved cysteine through the conserved F or W. A D gene is named only where the DNA matches it firmly. Clone size, where shown, is once, few, many, or a class for clones that have expanded.

V,size,J,D,CDR3,DNA
TRBV24-1,.,TRBJ2-5,.,CATSNTGGGQETQYF,TGTGCCACCAGTAATACAGGGGGGGGTCAAGAGACCCAGTACTTC
TRBV3-1/TRBV3-2,few,TRBJ2-7,TRBD2,CASSHSGLAHSEQYF,TGTGCCAGCAGCCATAGCGGGCTAGCCCATAGCGAGCAGTACTTC
TRBV19,.,TRBJ2-5,TRBD2,CASSIQGLRETQYF,TGTGCCAGTAGTATCCAGGGACTACGGGAGACCCAGTACTTC
TRBV19,.,TRBJ2-7,TRBD1,CASSTGTGLYEQYF,TGTGCCAGTAGTACCGGGACAGGCCTCTACGAGCAGTACTTC
TRBV18,.,TRBJ1-1,.,CASSPKGGDTEAFF,TGTGCCAGCTCGCCCAAGGGCGGGGACACTGAAGCTTTCTTT
TRBV6-6,.,TRBJ2-6,.,CASETSSGANVLTF,TGTGCCAGCGAAACTAGCTCTGGGGCCAACGTCCTGACTTTC
TRBV7-9,.,TRBJ1-5,TRBD1,CASSPPGTGPSNQPQHF,TGTGCCAGCAGCCCCCCGGGGACAGGGCCAAGCAATCAGCCCCAGCATTTT
TRBV5-1,few,TRBJ2-2,TRBD2,CASSLLGLMLAGELFF,TGCGCCAGCAGTCTCTTGGGACTAATGTTAGCCGGGGAGCTGTTTTTT
TRBV27,.,TRBJ2-7,.,CASSFSVGDYEQYF,TGTGCCAGCAGTTTCTCTGTCGGAGACTACGAGCAGTACTTC
TRBV11-2,.,TRBJ2-7,TRBD2,CASSIRAPTSASSYEQYF,TGTGCCAGCAGCATCAGGGCCCCGACTAGCGCGAGCTCCTACGAGCAGTACTTC
TRBV5-1,.,TRBJ2-7,TRBD2,CASSLEGGSSYEQYF,TGCGCCAGCAGCTTGGAGGGCGGGAGTAGCTACGAGCAGTACTTC
TRBV7-2,.,TRBJ2-1,.,CASSFDYGNEQFF,TGTGCCAGCAGCTTTGACTATGGGAATGAGCAGTTCTTC
TRBV6-6,.,TRBJ2-2,TRBD2,CASSYSSGTTGELFF,TGTGCCAGCAGTTACTCGAGCGGGACCACCGGGGAGCTGTTTTTT
TRBV30,.,TRBJ1-5,.,CACESGGLGQPQHF,TGTGCCTGCGAAAGTGGGGGACTTGGTCAGCCCCAGCATTTT
TRBV5-1,.,TRBJ2-1,TRBD1,CASSATGTGHNEQFF,TGCGCCAGCAGCGCGACCGGGACAGGGCACAATGAGCAGTTCTTC
TRBV5-8,.,TRBJ2-7,TRBD2,CASSPRARGLALPYEQYF,TGTGCCAGCAGCCCAAGGGCCCGAGGACTAGCCTTACCCTACGAGCAGTACTTC
TRBV19,.,TRBJ2-2,TRBD1,CASSIGTGVPGELFF,TGTGCCAGTAGTATAGGGACAGGGGTCCCCGGGGAGCTGTTTTTT
TRBV11-2,.,TRBJ2-4,.,CASRRGQIQYF,TGTGCCAGCAGGCGGGGACAGATTCAGTACTTC
TRBV19,.,TRBJ2-1,TRBD1,CASSWDRGLGEQFF,TGTGCCAGTAGTTGGGACAGGGGCCTAGGAGAGCAGTTCTTC
TRBV6-6,.,TRBJ1-5,.,CASSWASNQPQHF,TGTGCCAGCAGTTGGGCTAGCAATCAGCCCCAGCATTTT
TRBV30,.,TRBJ2-7,.,CAWSGSFQYEQYF,TGTGCCTGGAGTGGTTCATTTCAATACGAGCAGTACTTC
TRBV7-9,once,TRBJ1-5,.,CASSPGGGALLGQPQHF,TGTGCCAGCAGCCCCGGTGGTGGGGCCCTATTGGGTCAGCCCCAGCATTTT
TRBV12-3/TRBV12-4,.,TRBJ2-3,.,CASKRSTDTQYF,TGTGCCAGCAAGCGGAGCACAGATACGCAGTATTTT
TRBV5-1,.,TRBJ2-7,TRBD2,CASSLAPGLAGVYEQYF,TGCGCCAGCAGCTTGGCTCCGGGACTAGCGGGAGTCTACGAGCAGTACTTC
TRBV9,.,TRBJ2-1,TRBD2,CASSHGTSGRIYNEQFF,TGTGCCAGCAGCCATGGGACTAGCGGGAGGATCTACAATGAGCAGTTCTTC
TRBV30,.,TRBJ1-1,TRBD1,CAWSFRGWTEAFF,TGTGCCTGGAGTTTCAGGGGGTGGACTGAAGCTTTCTTT
TRBV19,.,TRBJ2-3,TRBD2,CASRGLAGGPKDTQYF,TGTGCCAGTAGAGGACTAGCGGGAGGGCCGAAAGATACGCAGTATTTT
TRBV10-3,.,TRBJ2-1,.,CAISWGDEQFF,TGTGCCATTTCTTGGGGGGATGAGCAGTTCTTC
TRBV25-1,.,TRBJ2-1,.,CASSEAGTYNEQFF,TGTGCCAGCAGTGAAGCGGGGACCTACAATGAGCAGTTCTTC
TRBV19,once,TRBJ1-5,TRBD1,CASRDRVKNQPQHF,TGTGCCAGTCGGGACAGGGTAAAGAATCAGCCCCAGCATTTT
TRBV5-1,.,TRBJ2-7,TRBD2,CASSWTSGSSYEQYF,TGCGCCAGCAGCTGGACTAGCGGGAGCTCGTACGAGCAGTACTTC
TRBV5-8,.,TRBJ2-5,TRBD2,CASSPWTSGRAGPQETQYF,TGTGCCAGCAGCCCATGGACTAGCGGGAGGGCTGGCCCCCAAGAGACCCAGTACTTC
TRBV28,.,TRBJ2-7,TRBD1,CASSIGQGGYEQYF,TGTGCCAGCAGTATAGGACAGGGGGGATACGAGCAGTACTTC
TRBV19,.,TRBJ2-1,TRBD2,CASSIGSGPTYNEQFF,TGTGCCAGTAGTATAGGTAGCGGGCCTACCTACAATGAGCAGTTCTTC
TRBV10-3,.,TRBJ2-7,.,CAISESARSADEQYF,TGTGCCATCAGTGAGTCGGCTAGATCGGCTGACGAGCAGTACTTC
TRBV6-1,.,TRBJ1-6,TRBD1,CASSDKTGGLPLHF,TGTGCCAGCAGTGATAAGACAGGGGGTTTACCCCTCCACTTT
TRBV7-9,.,TRBJ2-2,.,CAAGELFF,TGCGCCGCGGGGGAGCTGTTTTTT
TRBV7-9,.,TRBJ2-3,TRBD1,CASSSRDRVSDTQYF,TGTGCCAGCAGCTCCCGGGACAGGGTATCAGATACGCAGTATTTT
TRBV21-1,.,TRBJ2-7,.,CASRPGNF,TGTGCCAGCAGACCCGGGAACTTC
TRBV5-1,few,TRBJ2-1,TRBD2,CASSLDLTGTSSYNEQFF,TGCGCCAGCAGCTTGGACTTAACCGGGACTAGCTCCTACAATGAGCAGTTCTTC
TRBV18,.,TRBJ2-4,TRBD2,CASSQTSGSGMAKNIQYF,TGTGCCAGCTCTCAGACTAGCGGGAGTGGGATGGCCAAAAACATTCAGTACTTC
TRBV6-2/TRBV6-3,.,TRBJ2-7,TRBD1,CASSKGGQGAIEQYF,TGTGCCAGCAGTAAAGGAGGACAGGGGGCGATCGAGCAGTACTTC
TRBV10-3,.,TRBJ2-7,.,CAISVQGYEQYF,TGTGCCATCAGTGTACAGGGTTACGAGCAGTACTTC
TRBV5-1,.,TRBJ1-1,.,CASSTSTGNTEAFF,TGCGCCAGCAGCACCTCGACAGGGAACACTGAAGCTTTCTTT
TRBV3-1/TRBV3-2,.,TRBJ1-2,TRBD1,CASSQAGQIVYGYTF,TGTGCCAGCAGCCAAGCGGGACAGATAGTTTATGGCTACACCTTC
TRBV19,.,TRBJ2-5,TRBD2,CASSIVLAGRETQYF,TGTGCCAGTAGTATAGTTCTAGCGGGAAGGGAGACCCAGTACTTC
TRBV5-4,.,TRBJ1-4,.,CASSEIGRGTIGEKLFF,TGTGCCAGCAGCGAAATTGGGCGGGGCACGATCGGTGAAAAACTGTTTTTT
TRBV7-2,.,TRBJ2-2,TRBD2,CASSLIGGSPGELFF,TGTGCCAGCAGCTTGATCGGCGGGAGTCCCGGGGAGCTGTTTTTT
TRBV7-2,.,TRBJ1-2,.,CASSLLQASNYGYTF,TGTGCCAGCAGCTTATTACAGGCTTCTAACTATGGCTACACCTTC
TRBV6-5,.,TRBJ2-7,TRBD2,CASTPRRTSGGVYF,TGTGCCAGCACCCCCCGGAGGACTAGCGGGGGAGTGTACTTC
TRBV29-1,.,TRBJ2-2,TRBD2,CSAAYGLGRSGELFF,TGCAGCGCCGCCTATGGACTAGGGCGCTCCGGGGAGCTGTTTTTT
TRBV12-3/TRBV12-4,.,TRBJ2-7,.,CASSFQGYEQYF,TGTGCCAGCAGTTTTCAGGGCTACGAGCAGTACTTC
TRBV11-2,.,TRBJ1-2,TRBD1,CASSSALTGFRRADGYTF,TGTGCCAGCAGCTCAGCGTTGACAGGGTTTCGTCGTGCAGATGGCTACACCTTC
TRBV7-9,.,TRBJ1-1,.,CASRGPEGYSEAFF,TGTGCCAGCAGGGGACCGGAGGGTTACTCTGAAGCTTTCTTT